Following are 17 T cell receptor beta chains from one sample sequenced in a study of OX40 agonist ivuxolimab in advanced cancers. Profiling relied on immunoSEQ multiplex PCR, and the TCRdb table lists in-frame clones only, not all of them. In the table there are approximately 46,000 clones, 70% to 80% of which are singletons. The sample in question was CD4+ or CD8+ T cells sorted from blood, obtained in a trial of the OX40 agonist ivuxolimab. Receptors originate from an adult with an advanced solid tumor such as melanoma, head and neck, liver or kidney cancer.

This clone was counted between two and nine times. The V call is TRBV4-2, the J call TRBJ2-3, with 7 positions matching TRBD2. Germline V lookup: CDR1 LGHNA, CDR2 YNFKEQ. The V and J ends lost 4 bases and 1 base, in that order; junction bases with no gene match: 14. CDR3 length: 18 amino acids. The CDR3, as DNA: TGTGCCAGCAGCCTTGATTGGGCGGGAGCTTTCGGCACAGATACGCAGTATTTT. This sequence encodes CASSLDWAGAFGTDTQYF.

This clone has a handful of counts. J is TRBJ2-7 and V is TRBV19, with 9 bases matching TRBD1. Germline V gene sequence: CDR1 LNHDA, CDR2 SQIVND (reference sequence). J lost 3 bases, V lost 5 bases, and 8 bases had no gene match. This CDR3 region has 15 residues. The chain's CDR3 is CASSPTGTGIYEQYF. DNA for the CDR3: TGTGCCAGTAGTCCGACCGGGACAGGGATCTACGAGCAGTACTTC.

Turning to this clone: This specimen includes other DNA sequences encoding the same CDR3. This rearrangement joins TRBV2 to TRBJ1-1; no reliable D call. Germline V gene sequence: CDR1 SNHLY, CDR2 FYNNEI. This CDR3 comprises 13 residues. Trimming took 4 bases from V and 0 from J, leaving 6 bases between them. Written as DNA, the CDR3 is TGTGCCAGCAGTGTTTCAGTGAACACTGAAGCTTTCTTT. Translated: CASSVSVNTEAFF.

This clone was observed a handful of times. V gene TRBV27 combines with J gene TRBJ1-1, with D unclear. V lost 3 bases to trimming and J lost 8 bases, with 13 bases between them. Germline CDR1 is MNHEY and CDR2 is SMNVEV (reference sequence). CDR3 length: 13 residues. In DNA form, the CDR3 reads TGTGCCAGCAGTTTTGGGGTTGGCCGAGAAGCTTTCTTT. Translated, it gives CASSFGVGREAFF.

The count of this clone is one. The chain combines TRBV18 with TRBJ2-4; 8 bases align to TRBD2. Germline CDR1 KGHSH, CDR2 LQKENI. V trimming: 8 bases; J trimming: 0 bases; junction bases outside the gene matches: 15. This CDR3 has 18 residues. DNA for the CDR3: TGTGCCAGCCCTACCGGGAGGGGAGGGATACTAGCCAAAAACATTCAGTACTTC. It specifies CASPTGRGGILAKNIQYF.

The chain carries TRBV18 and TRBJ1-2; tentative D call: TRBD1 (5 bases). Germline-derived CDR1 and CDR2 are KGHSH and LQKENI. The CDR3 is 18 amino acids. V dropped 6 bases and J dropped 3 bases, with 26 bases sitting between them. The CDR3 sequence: CASSGVGGVKGSDYGYTF. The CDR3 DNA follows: TGTGCCAGCTCCGGGGTAGGAGGCGTTAAGGGGTCCGACTATGGCTACACCTTC.

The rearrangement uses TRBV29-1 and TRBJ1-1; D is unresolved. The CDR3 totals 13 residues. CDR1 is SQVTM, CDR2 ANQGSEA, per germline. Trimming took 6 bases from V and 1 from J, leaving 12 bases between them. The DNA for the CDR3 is TGCAGCGTGCGGGGAGTGACGAACACTGAAGCTTTCTTT. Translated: CSVRGVTNTEAFF.

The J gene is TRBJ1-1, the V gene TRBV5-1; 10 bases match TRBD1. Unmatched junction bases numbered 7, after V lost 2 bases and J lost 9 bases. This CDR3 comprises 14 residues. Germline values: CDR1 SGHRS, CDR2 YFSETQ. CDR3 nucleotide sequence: TGCGCCAGCAGCTTACAGGACAGGGGGGGAAAAGCTTTCTTT. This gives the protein CASSLQDRGGKAFF.

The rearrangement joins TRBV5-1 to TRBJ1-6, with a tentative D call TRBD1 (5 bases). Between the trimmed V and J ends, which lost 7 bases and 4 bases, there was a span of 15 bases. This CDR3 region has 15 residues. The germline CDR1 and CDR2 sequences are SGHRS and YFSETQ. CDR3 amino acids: CASAGGEGYNSPLHF. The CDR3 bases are TGCGCCAGCGCTGGGGGTGAGGGTTATAATTCACCCCTCCACTTT.

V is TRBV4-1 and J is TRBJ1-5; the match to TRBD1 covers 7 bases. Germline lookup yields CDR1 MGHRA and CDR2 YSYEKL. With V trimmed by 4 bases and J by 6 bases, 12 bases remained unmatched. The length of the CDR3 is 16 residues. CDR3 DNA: TGCGCCAGCAGCCTCGTCGAAACAGGGGCGGGTCAGCCCCAGCATTTT. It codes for CASSLVETGAGQPQHF.

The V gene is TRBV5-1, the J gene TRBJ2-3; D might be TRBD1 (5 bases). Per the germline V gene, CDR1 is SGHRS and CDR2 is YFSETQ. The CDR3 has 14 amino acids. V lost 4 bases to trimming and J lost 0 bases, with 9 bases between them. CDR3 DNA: TGCGCCAGCAGCATCGACAGTAGCACAGATACGCAGTATTTT. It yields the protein CASSIDSSTDTQYF.

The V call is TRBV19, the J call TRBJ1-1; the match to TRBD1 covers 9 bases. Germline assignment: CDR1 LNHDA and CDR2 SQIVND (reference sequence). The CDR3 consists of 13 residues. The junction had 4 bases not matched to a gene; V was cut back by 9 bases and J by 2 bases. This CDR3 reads CASSQGANTEAFF. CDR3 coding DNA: TGTGCCAGCTCACAGGGGGCAAACACTGAAGCTTTCTTT.

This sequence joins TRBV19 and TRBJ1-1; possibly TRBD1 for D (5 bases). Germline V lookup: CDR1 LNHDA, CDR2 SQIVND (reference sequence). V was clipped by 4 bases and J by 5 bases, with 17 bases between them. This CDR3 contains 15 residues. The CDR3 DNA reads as TGTGCCAGTAGTACCAGGGACCTGGGGGGGACTGAAGCTTTCTTT. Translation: CASSTRDLGGTEAFF.

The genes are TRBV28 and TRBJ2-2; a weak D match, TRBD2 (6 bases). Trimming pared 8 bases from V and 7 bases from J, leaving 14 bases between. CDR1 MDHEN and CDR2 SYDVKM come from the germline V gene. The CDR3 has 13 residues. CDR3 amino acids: CASLFGGDGELFF. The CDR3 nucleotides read TGTGCCAGCCTTTTTGGCGGGGACGGGGAGCTGTTTTTT.

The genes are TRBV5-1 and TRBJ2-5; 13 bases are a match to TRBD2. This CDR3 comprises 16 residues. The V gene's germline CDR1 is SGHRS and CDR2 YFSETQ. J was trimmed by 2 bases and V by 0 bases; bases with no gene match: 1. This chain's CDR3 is CASSLGLAGGQETQYF. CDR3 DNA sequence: TGCGCCAGCAGCTTGGGACTAGCGGGAGGACAAGAGACCCAGTACTTC.

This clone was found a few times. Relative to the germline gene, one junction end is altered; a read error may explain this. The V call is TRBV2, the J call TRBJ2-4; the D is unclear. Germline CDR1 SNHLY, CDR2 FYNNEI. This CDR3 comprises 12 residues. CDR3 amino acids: CASTLTPKARDF. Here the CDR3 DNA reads TGTGCCAGCACCCTAACACCCAAGGCTCGAGACTTC.

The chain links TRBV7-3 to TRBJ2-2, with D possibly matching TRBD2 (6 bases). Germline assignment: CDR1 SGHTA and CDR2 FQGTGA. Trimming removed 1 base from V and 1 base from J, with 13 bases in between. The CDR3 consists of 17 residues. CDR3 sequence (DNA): TGTGCCAGCAGCTTAAAGGTCTCGCGGGGGAACACCGGGGAGCTGTTTTTT. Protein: CASSLKVSRGNTGELFF.